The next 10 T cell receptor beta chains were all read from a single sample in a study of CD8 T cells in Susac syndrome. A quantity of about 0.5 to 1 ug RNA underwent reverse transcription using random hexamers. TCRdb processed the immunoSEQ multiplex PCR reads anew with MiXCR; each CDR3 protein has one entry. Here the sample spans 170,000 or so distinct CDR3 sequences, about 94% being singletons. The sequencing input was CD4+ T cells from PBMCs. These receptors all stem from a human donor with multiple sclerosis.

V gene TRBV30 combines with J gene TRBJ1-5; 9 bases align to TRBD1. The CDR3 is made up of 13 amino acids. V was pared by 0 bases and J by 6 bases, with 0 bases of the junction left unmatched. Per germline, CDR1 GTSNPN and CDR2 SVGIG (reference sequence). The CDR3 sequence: CAWSVDRGQPQHF. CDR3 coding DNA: TGTGCCTGGAGTGTGGACAGGGGTCAGCCCCAGCATTTT.

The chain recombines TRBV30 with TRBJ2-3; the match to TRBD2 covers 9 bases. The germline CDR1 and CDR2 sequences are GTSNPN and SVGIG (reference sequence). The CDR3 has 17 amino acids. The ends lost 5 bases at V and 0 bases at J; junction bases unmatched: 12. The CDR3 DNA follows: TGTGCCTGGCGAACCCGACCGGGACTAGCAAGCACAGATACGCAGTATTTT. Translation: CAWRTRPGLASTDTQYF.

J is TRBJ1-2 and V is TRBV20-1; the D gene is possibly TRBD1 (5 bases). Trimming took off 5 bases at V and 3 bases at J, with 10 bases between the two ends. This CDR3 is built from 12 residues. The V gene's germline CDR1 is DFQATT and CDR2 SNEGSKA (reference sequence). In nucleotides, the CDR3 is TGCAGTGCTGCCACAGGTGACTATGGCTACACCTTC. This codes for CSAATGDYGYTF.

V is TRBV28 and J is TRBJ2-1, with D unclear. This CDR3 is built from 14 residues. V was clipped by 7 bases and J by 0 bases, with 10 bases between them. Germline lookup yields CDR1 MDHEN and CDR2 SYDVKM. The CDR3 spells CASNTAFSYNEQFF. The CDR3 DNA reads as TGTGCCAGCAACACGGCCTTCTCCTACAATGAGCAGTTCTTC.

CDR3 in amino acids: CSVLAGGSDTQYF. The CDR3 DNA is TGCAGCGTCCTAGCGGGGGGATCAGATACGCAGTATTTT. The genes are TRBV29-1 and TRBJ2-3, with 11 bases that match TRBD2. V dropped 6 bases and J dropped 4; count of bases not matched to a gene: 3. The germline CDR1 and CDR2 sequences are SQVTM and ANQGSEA. The CDR3 is made up of 13 amino acids.

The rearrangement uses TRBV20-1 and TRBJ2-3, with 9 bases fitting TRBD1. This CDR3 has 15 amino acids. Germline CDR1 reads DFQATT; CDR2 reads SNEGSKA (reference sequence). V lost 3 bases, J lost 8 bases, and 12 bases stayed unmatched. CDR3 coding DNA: TGCAGTGCTAGTGGAGCCCGGACAGGGGTTGTTACGCAGTATTTT. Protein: CSASGARTGVVTQYF.

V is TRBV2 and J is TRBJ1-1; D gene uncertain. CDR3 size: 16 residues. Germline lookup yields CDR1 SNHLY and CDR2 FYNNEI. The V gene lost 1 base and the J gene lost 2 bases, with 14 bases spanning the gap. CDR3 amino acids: CASSEGMGFVNTEAFF. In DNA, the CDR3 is TGTGCCAGCAGTGAAGGGATGGGATTCGTCAACACTGAAGCTTTCTTT.

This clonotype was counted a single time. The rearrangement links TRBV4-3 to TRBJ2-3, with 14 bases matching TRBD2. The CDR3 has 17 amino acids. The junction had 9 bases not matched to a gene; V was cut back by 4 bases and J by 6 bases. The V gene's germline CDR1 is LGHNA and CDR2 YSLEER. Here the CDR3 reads CASSPETSGRAVDTQYF. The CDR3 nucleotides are TGCGCCAGCAGCCCTGAGACTAGCGGGAGGGCGGTCGATACGCAGTATTTT.

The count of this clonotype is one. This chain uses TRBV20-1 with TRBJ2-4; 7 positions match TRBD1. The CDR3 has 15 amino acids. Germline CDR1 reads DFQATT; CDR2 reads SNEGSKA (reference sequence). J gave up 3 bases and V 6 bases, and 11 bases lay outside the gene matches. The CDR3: CSAPGTANGKNIQYF. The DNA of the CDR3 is TGCAGTGCCCCGGGGACAGCTAATGGCAAAAACATTCAGTACTTC.

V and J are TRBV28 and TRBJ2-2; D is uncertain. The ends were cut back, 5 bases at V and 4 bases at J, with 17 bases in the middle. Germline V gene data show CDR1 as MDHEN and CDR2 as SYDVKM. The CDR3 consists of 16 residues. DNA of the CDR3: TGTGCCAGCAGTACTCGGTGGTCCAGAAGCACCGGGGAGCTGTTTTTT. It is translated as CASSTRWSRSTGELFF.